This record looks at one TCR beta chain sequence and its context. The data are from a study of T cell responses to AZD1222 COVID-19 vaccine. Repertoires were generated with immunoSEQ multiplex PCR, while TCRdb's copy carries only in-frame clones and drops some. The sample yields 130,000 or so clones, roughly 90% seen once. Sequencing used peripheral blood, obtained 28 days after the second AZD1222 dose. This receptor was obtained from an adult who received the AZD1222 COVID-19 vaccine.

The CDR3 region is CASSEGQLYNEKLFF. DNA of the CDR3: TGTGCCAGCAGTGAGGGACAGCTTTATAATGAAAAACTGTTTTTT. The chain uses TRBV6-1 and TRBJ1-4; 7 nucleotides match TRBD1. The CDR3 loop spans 15 amino acids. V was pared by 3 bases and J by 4 bases, with 5 bases of the junction left unmatched. Looked up from germline, CDR1 is MNHNS and CDR2 is SASEGT.